This T cell receptor (beta chain) was sequenced during a study of regulatory T cells in long-lasting Graves disease. There are 15 residues in the CDR3. Trimming shortened V by 2 bases and J by 7 bases, and 15 bases separated the two germline ends. Per the germline V gene, CDR1 is WSHSY and CDR2 is SAAADI. CDR3-region Arm-PCR and iRepertoire HTBI primers produced the TCR beta libraries. TCRdb analysed the multiplex PCR reads with MiXCR anew, one entry per CDR3 protein. The sample lists about 620,000 distinct CDR3 sequences, approximately 15% occurring once. This clonotype turned up a few times. Its specificity is not known. Study conclusions and caveats: A greater number of public clonotypes (roughly 2,800) was shared by persistent patients than by new patients (around 970).

Time point defined: newly diagnosed GD, antithyroid drugs for less than 3 months. The TCR library used RNA extracted from PBMCs. The sample was also linked to a second study, of T cells in Graves' hyperthyroidism and ophthalmopathy. That source reports: The TCR CDR3 was amplified in a first-round RT-PCR using the HTBI primer set. Expanded thyroid clonotypes (above 0.001) were mostly also found in blood.

The chain joins TRBV10-2 to TRBJ1-5, with a weak D call TRBD1 (6 bases). This sequence was found in a woman in her twenties or thirties with Graves disease. Sample: peripheral blood mononuclear cells (PBMCs), taken at new diagnosis, from a patient treated with antithyroid drugs. The CDR3 sequence: CASSENTGLGQPQHF. In DNA, the CDR3 is TGCGCCAGCAGTGAGAACACAGGGTTGGGACAGCCCCAGCATTTT.